This is a list of T cell receptor beta chains from one sample in a study of blood T cell repertoires in COVID-19. TCRdb's table, derived via immunoSEQ multiplex PCR, lists solely in-frame clones and lacks some. The sample has 400,000 or so clones, 90% seen once. Input material: PBMCs or T cells enriched from blood (not recorded which). The receptors were sampled from a man between 18 and 29 years old who had recovered from COVID-19. The CDR3 runs from the conserved cysteine through the conserved F or W. The D gene is left open where the match is weak. A clone size is listed for some rows: how often the clone was seen (once, few, many), or a class if it is expanded.

D: TRBD2; J: TRBJ2-7; V: TRBV7-9; length: 14; size: .; DNA: TGTGCCAGCAGCGGACTAGCGGGAGCCGGCGAGCAGTACTTC; CDR3: CASSGLAGAGEQYF
D: TRBD1; J: TRBJ1-2; V: TRBV3-1/TRBV3-2; length: 15; size: once; DNA: TGTGCCAGCAGCCAAGGGGCAGGGGGTGGTTATGGCTACACCTTC; CDR3: CASSQGAGGGYGYTF
D: .; J: TRBJ1-2; V: TRBV5-8; length: 13; size: .; DNA: TGTGCCAGCAGCTTCAGTCGCGGTGAGGGCTACACCTTC; CDR3: CASSFSRGEGYTF
D: .; J: TRBJ1-5; V: TRBV6-6; length: 17; size: .; DNA: TGTGCCAGCAGTCCTCAGGGTAGGGTCTATAGCAATCAGCCCCAGCATTTT; CDR3: CASSPQGRVYSNQPQHF
D: .; J: TRBJ2-7; V: TRBV24-1; length: 15; size: once; DNA: TGTGCCACCAGTGAGGGGGGCCTGACAGGGAACGAGCAGTACTTC; CDR3: CATSEGGLTGNEQYF
D: TRBD1; J: TRBJ2-7; V: TRBV19; length: 14; size: .; DNA: TGTGCCAGTAGCGGGACAGAGAGCTCCTACGAGCAGTACTTC; CDR3: CASSGTESSYEQYF
D: .; J: TRBJ2-3; V: TRBV27; length: 15; size: .; DNA: TGTGCCAGCGGTGGGTGGTTACGGGGTACAGATACGCAGTATTTT; CDR3: CASGGWLRGTDTQYF
D: .; J: TRBJ1-5; V: TRBV7-8; length: 14; size: .; DNA: TGTGCCAGCAGCCTGGGAGCGAGAAATCAGCCCCAGCATTTT; CDR3: CASSLGARNQPQHF
D: TRBD2; J: TRBJ2-3; V: TRBV10-3; length: 14; size: .; DNA: TGTGCCACTAAGCGGGAGACATTAGGTGATACGCAGTATTTT; CDR3: CATKRETLGDTQYF
D: .; J: TRBJ1-1; V: TRBV5-1; length: 14; size: .; DNA: TGCGCCAGCAGCTTGGGACATAAGGACACTGAAGCTTTCTTT; CDR3: CASSLGHKDTEAFF
D: .; J: TRBJ2-7; V: TRBV6-5; length: 14; size: once; DNA: TGTGCCAGCAGCCGAACAGGGATTTCCTACGAGCAGTACTTC; CDR3: CASSRTGISYEQYF
D: .; J: TRBJ1-1; V: TRBV6-5; length: 13; size: .; DNA: TGTGCCAGCAGCTGGCAGGGGAACACTGAAGCTTTCTTT; CDR3: CASSWQGNTEAFF
D: .; J: TRBJ1-5; V: TRBV28; length: 13; size: .; DNA: TGTGCCAGCAGTTTTTATAGCAATCAGCCCCAGCATTTT; CDR3: CASSFYSNQPQHF
D: .; J: TRBJ2-3; V: TRBV4-1; length: 15; size: .; DNA: TGCGCCAGCAGCCAAGAGGGGGGAGTAACAGATACGCAGTATTTT; CDR3: CASSQEGGVTDTQYF
D: .; J: TRBJ2-3; V: TRBV2; length: 15; size: .; DNA: TGTGCCACCTTGGGCGGGGGCGTTAGCACAGATACGCAGTATTTT; CDR3: CATLGGGVSTDTQYF
D: .; J: TRBJ1-1; V: TRBV7-8; length: 13; size: .; DNA: TGTGCCAGCAGCTTAAGCCCAACCACTGAAGCTTTCTTT; CDR3: CASSLSPTTEAFF
D: .; J: TRBJ1-4; V: TRBV18; length: 13; size: .; DNA: TGTGCCAGCTCACCGGGAGCGGCTGAAAAACTGTTTTTT; CDR3: CASSPGAAEKLFF